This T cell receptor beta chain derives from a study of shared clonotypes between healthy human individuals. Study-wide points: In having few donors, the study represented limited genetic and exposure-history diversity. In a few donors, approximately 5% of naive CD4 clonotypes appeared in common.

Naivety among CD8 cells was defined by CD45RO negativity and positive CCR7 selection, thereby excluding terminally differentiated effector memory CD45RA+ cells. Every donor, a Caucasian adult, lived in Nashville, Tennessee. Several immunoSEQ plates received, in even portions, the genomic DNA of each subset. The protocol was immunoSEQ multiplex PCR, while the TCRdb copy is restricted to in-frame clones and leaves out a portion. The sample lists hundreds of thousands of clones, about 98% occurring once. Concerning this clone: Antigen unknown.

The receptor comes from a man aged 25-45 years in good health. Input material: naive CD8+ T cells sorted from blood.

Here the CDR3 reads CASRGGGESSYNEQFF. CDR3 DNA sequence: TGTGCCAGCAGGGGCGGGGGAGAGAGCTCCTACAATGAGCAGTTCTTC. The rearrangement uses TRBV7-9 and TRBJ2-1; 7 nucleotides match TRBD2. Trimming at V came to 6 bases and at J to 0 bases, leaving 8 bases not matched to a gene. Looked up from germline, CDR1 is SEHNR and CDR2 is FQNEAQ (reference sequence). This CDR3 contains 16 residues.